The present TCR beta chain was sequenced within a study of STAT3 mutations in large granular lymphocyte leukemia. The overall study: Around two fifths of treated T-LGLL patients showed hematologic response to immunosuppression. Overall study results and limits: In T-cell large granular lymphocyte leukemia, about half of patients showed multiple immunodominant subclonotypes. All newly emerging clones after therapy were STAT3 wild type.

Clones were read by immunoSEQ multiplex PCR, and TCRdb kept only the in-frame ones, dropping some. This table has more than 6,500 clones, 70% to 80% appearing once. A word on this clone: As yet, its antigen is unknown.

Germline assignment: CDR1 MNHEY and CDR2 SMNVEV (reference sequence). The CDR3 consists of 14 residues. V gave up 6 bases and J gave up 5 bases, with 16 bases separating them. Sequencing was performed on peripheral blood mononuclear cells. This rearrangement joins TRBV27 to TRBJ1-2; tentatively, D is TRBD1 (5 bases). The TCR originated in a woman between 40 and 50 years old with T-cell large granular lymphocyte leukemia. Some clones in this sample may be carry-over from other donors' samples. CDR3 protein: CASRPGGAPYGYTF. CDR3 coding DNA: TGTGCCAGCAGACCAGGCGGGGCACCATATGGCTACACCTTC.